This T cell receptor (beta chain) was recovered during a study of T cells in Graves' hyperthyroidism and ophthalmopathy. Findings of the study overall: Also found in blood were most expanded thyroid clonotypes above 0.001. The model identified upcoming ophthalmopathy a median approximately 6.4 months ahead of onset.

This clonotype has at least ten counts. Its antigen remains unidentified. RNA transcripts yielded amplified TCR beta CDR3 regions. RT-PCR in the first round (using the HTBI primer set) targeted the TCR CDR3. MiXCR was run by TCRdb on the multiplex PCR reads, yielding one entry per CDR3 protein. The data contain a few hundred thousand distinct CDR3 sequences, roughly a sixth of them seen just once; the ten biggest clones take up less than 3.5%. Pregnant or lactating patients were excluded, as were those with uncontrolled infection or other autoimmune disease. Sequencing was carried out using blood. This receptor was taken from a middle-aged woman with Graves' ophthalmopathy.

The DNA for the CDR3 is TGTGCCTGGACCTCAGGACAGGGGATGACAGATACGCAGTATTTT. Encoded protein: CAWTSGQGMTDTQYF. This chain connects TRBV30 to TRBJ2-3, with TRBD1 matching over 9 bases. J was trimmed by 3 bases and V by 4 bases; bases with no gene match: 8. This CDR3 is 15 amino acids long. CDR1 GTSNPN and CDR2 SVGIG come from the germline V gene (reference sequence). The full variable domain, its missing parts supplied by reference TRBV30 and TRBJ2-3, is SQTIHQWPATLVQPVGSPLSLECTVEGTSNPNLYWYRQAAGRGLQLLFYSVGIGQISSEVPQNLSASRPQDRQFILSSKKLLLSDSGFYLCAWTSGQGMTDTQYFGPGTRLTVL.